Below are 23 T cell receptor beta chains sequenced from a single sample in a study of blood T cell repertoires in COVID-19 (dated by TCRdb to about 2020). Libraries were built with the immunoSEQ multiplex PCR assay. The table comes from immuneACCESS by way of TCRdb, which keeps in-frame sequences with V and J called. Part of the clones is missing from these tables; in studies checked, under half for an unresolved V gene and the rest for unknown reasons. Recorded for this sample are approximately 170,000 clones; 65% to 85% of them occurred a single time. About 11% of the sample is in the top ten clones. The sample consisted of peripheral blood. The source of these receptors is a man between 60 and 75 years old with active or convalescent COVID-19.

The chain couples TRBV2 to TRBJ1-5; D call uncertain. Trimming removed 4 bases from V and 6 bases from J, with 10 bases in between. Per germline, CDR1 SNHLY and CDR2 FYNNEI. The CDR3 is made up of 13 amino acids. The CDR3: CASSVSGVQPQHF. CDR3 sequence (DNA): TGTGCCAGCAGTGTAAGCGGGGTTCAGCCCCAGCATTTT. Supplemented by reference TRBV2 and TRBJ1-5, the full variable domain reads EPEVTQTPSHQVTQMGQEVILRCVPISNHLYFYWYRQILGQKVEFLVSFYNNEISEKSEIFDDQFSVERPDGSNFTLKIRSTKLEDSAMYFCASSVSGVQPQHFGDGTRLSIL.

CDR3 loop: CASSNRTGLETQYF. The CDR3 nucleotides read TGTGCCAGCAGCAACCGGACAGGTCTGGAGACCCAGTACTTC. This chain uses TRBV5-4 with TRBJ2-5; TRBD1 matches at 7 bases. Germline trimming cut 4 bases from V and 5 bases from J; bases unmatched to any gene: 8. This CDR3 is built from 14 residues. Germline loops: CDR1 SGHNT, CDR2 YYREEE (reference sequence).

The chain recombines TRBV12-3 or TRBV12-4 with TRBJ2-3; D is unclear. V shed 6 bases and J shed 4 bases, with 8 bases lying between them. This CDR3 contains 12 residues. The CDR3 DNA reads as TGTGCCAGCAGACCAGGTGCAGATACGCAGTATTTT. Its protein is CASRPGADTQYF.

This clone was found once. This CDR3 reads CASSLEPAGGGDTQYF. CDR3 bases: TGCGCCAGCAGCTTGGAACCAGCGGGGGGTGGCGATACGCAGTATTTT. This chain uses TRBV5-1 with TRBJ2-3, with 9 bases that match TRBD2. This CDR3 is built from 16 residues. Trimming cost V 0 bases and J 6 bases; bases outside gene matches: 8. The germline CDR1 and CDR2 sequences are SGHRS and YFSETQ.

The chain joins TRBV5-1 to TRBJ1-1; D may be TRBD1 (5 bases). V was pared by 1 base and J by 1 base, with 8 bases between. In germline, CDR1 is SGHRS, CDR2 YFSETQ. The CDR3 extends over 14 amino acids. CDR3 sequence: CASSLQGKNTEAFF. DNA for the CDR3: TGCGCCAGCAGCTTGCAGGGAAAGAACACTGAAGCTTTCTTT.

The chain uses TRBV9 and TRBJ2-1; 8 nucleotides agree with TRBD2. CDR1 SGDLS and CDR2 YYNGEE come from the germline V gene. There are 17 residues in the CDR3. V shed 3 bases and J 6 bases; nucleotides not matched to a gene: 14. CDR3 protein: CASSAAPSAGVVNEQFF. CDR3 coding DNA: TGTGCCAGCAGCGCCGCACCCTCAGCGGGAGTTGTCAATGAGCAGTTCTTC.

The chain recombines TRBV29-1 with TRBJ2-5; TRBD1 matches 9 bases. The CDR3 length is 13 residues. V lost 4 bases and J lost 4; bases outside the gene matches: 4. Germline CDR1 reads SQVTM; CDR2 reads ANQGSEA. The CDR3: CSVAQGAGETQYF. CDR3 sequence (DNA): TGCAGCGTTGCACAGGGGGCAGGAGAGACCCAGTACTTC.

The rearrangement links TRBV27 to TRBJ2-7; 10 nucleotides agree with TRBD1. Germline V gives CDR1 MNHEY, CDR2 SMNVEV (reference sequence). The CDR3 is 14 amino acids. V shed 4 bases, J shed 3 bases, and the junction held 3 bases outside the gene matches. CDR3 residues: CASSSRDRGYEQYF. The DNA for the CDR3 is TGTGCCAGCAGTTCCCGGGACAGGGGCTACGAGCAGTACTTC.

The V and J genes are TRBV27 and TRBJ2-7, with D perhaps TRBD2 (6 bases). Trimming took off 3 bases at V and 4 bases at J, with 19 bases between the two ends. Germline CDR1 reads MNHEY; CDR2 reads SMNVEV (reference sequence). The CDR3 extends over 16 amino acids. The DNA of the CDR3 is TGTGCCAGCAGTTTCACCCCGGCGGGGCCGTTTTACGAGCAGTACTTC. Translated, it gives CASSFTPAGPFYEQYF.

The chain couples TRBV28 to TRBJ1-4, with D perhaps TRBD1 (6 bases). This CDR3 is 14 amino acids long. Germline CDR1 reads MDHEN; CDR2 reads SYDVKM. With 6 bases removed from V and 3 bases from J, the gap between germline ends came to 11 bases. This CDR3 is CASSGRGSNEKLFF. The CDR3 coding sequence is TGTGCCAGCAGCGGCAGGGGATCTAATGAAAAACTGTTTTTT.

The gene calls are TRBV18 and TRBJ1-1; 11 bases fit TRBD1. This CDR3 is built from 17 residues. V lost 3 bases to trimming and J lost 3 bases; unmatched junction nucleotides: 9. Germline CDR1 reads KGHSH; CDR2 reads LQKENI. CDR3 protein: CASSPDRGRRRDTEAFF. The CDR3 DNA reads as TGTGCCAGCTCACCGGACAGGGGGCGCAGAAGGGACACTGAAGCTTTCTTT.

The chain employs TRBV9 and TRBJ1-1; D possibly corresponds to TRBD1 (5 bases). CDR1 SGDLS and CDR2 YYNGEE come from the germline V gene. The V end was cut by 0 bases, the J end by 1 base, with 13 bases between. CDR3 length: 16 residues. CDR3 in amino acids: CASSVGGGTANTEAFF. CDR3 DNA sequence: TGTGCCAGCAGCGTAGGGGGCGGGACGGCGAACACTGAAGCTTTCTTT.

The chain uses TRBV14 and TRBJ2-7; 7 bases map to TRBD2. This CDR3 spans 16 amino acids. The junction had 6 bases not matched to a gene; V was cut back by 0 bases and J by 1 base. Germline lookup yields CDR1 SGHDN and CDR2 FVKESK. CDR3 bases: TGTGCCAGCAGCCAAGATGGGGAGGGAAGGTCCTACGAGCAGTACTTC. Its protein product is CASSQDGEGRSYEQYF.

In DNA, the CDR3 is TGTGCCACCAGTGACGCAGGGTACGAGCAGTACTTC. The encoded protein is CATSDAGYEQYF. V gene TRBV24-1 combines with J gene TRBJ2-7; D possibly corresponds to TRBD1 (5 bases). The CDR3 is made up of 12 amino acids. Trimming stripped 4 bases from V and 4 bases from J, with 7 bases between. Looked up from germline, CDR1 is KGHDR and CDR2 is SFDVKD.

V usage is TRBV7-9 and J usage is TRBJ1-6; tentatively, D is TRBD1 (5 bases). CDR1 is SEHNR, CDR2 FQNEAQ, per germline (reference sequence). The V end was cut by 8 bases, the J end by 5 bases, with 13 bases between. The CDR3 spans 14 residues. CDR3 sequence reads: CASLHAGDNSPLHF. The CDR3 nucleotides are TGTGCCAGCCTCCACGCGGGGGATAATTCACCCCTCCACTTT.

The V gene is TRBV12-3 or TRBV12-4, the J gene TRBJ1-1; D is possibly TRBD1 (5 bases). The CDR3 is 11 residues long. Deletions cut 7 bases from V and 11 bases from J, with 14 bases between. The CDR3 nucleotides read TGTGCCAGCACTGCGGGGGTCGCGGCTTTCTTT. It translates to CASTAGVAAFF.

The chain employs TRBV18 and TRBJ2-3; the D gene is possibly TRBD2 (6 bases). Germline-derived CDR1 and CDR2 are KGHSH and LQKENI. V was clipped by 4 bases and J by 2 bases, with 10 bases between them. The CDR3 runs to 14 residues. In DNA, the CDR3 is TGTGCCAGCTCACAACGGGGGATCACAGATACGCAGTATTTT. Its protein is CASSQRGITDTQYF.

V is TRBV2 and J is TRBJ1-4; TRBD1 agrees at 10 bases. CDR1 SNHLY and CDR2 FYNNEI come from the germline V gene. Trimming removed 8 bases from V and 7 bases from J; junction bases left unmatched: 7. The CDR3 loop spans 14 amino acids. Here the CDR3 reads CASSGGQGTEKLFF. Here the CDR3 DNA reads TGTGCCAGCTCGGGGGGACAGGGGACTGAAAAACTGTTTTTT.

This chain joins TRBV7-9 and TRBJ1-6; 10 nucleotides agree with TRBD1. CDR3 length: 16 residues. V lost 5 bases to trimming and J lost 6 bases; unmatched junction nucleotides: 7. The germline CDR1 and CDR2 sequences are SEHNR and FQNEAQ (reference sequence). CDR3 sequence: CASSTSDRGFNSPLHF. The DNA for the CDR3 is TGTGCCAGCAGCACATCGGACAGGGGGTTTAATTCACCCCTCCACTTT.

The V and J genes are TRBV5-5 and TRBJ1-5, with 9 bases matching TRBD1. V trimming: 4 bases; J trimming: 7 bases; junction bases outside the gene matches: 6. The CDR3 loop spans 14 amino acids. Germline CDR1 SGHKS, CDR2 YYEKEE (reference sequence). CDR3 region: CASSQGQGGQPQHF. CDR3 bases: TGTGCCAGCAGCCAGGGACAGGGTGGACAGCCCCAGCATTTT.

The gene calls are TRBV5-6 and TRBJ2-3; D is ambiguous. The CDR3 is 14 residues long. V gave up 4 bases and J gave up 1 base, with 10 bases separating them. Germline V gene data show CDR1 as SGHDT and CDR2 as YYEEEE. The CDR3 DNA sequence: TGTGCCAGCAGCCCACGTACACGCACAGATACGCAGTATTTT. Protein sequence: CASSPRTRTDTQYF.

The chain couples TRBV24-1 to TRBJ2-6, with D perhaps matching TRBD2 (5 bases). V was clipped by 3 bases and J by 0 bases, with 5 bases between them. This CDR3 has 15 amino acids. Germline V CDR1 and CDR2: KGHDR, SFDVKD. The DNA for the CDR3 is TGTGCCACCAGTGATGAGGGCTCTGGGGCCAACGTCCTGACTTTC. It is translated as CATSDEGSGANVLTF.

This chain uses TRBV2 with TRBJ1-5; tentatively, D is TRBD1 (6 bases). The V gene lost 2 bases and the J gene lost 3 bases, with 8 bases spanning the gap. The CDR3 length is 14 residues. Germline CDR1 is SNHLY and CDR2 is FYNNEI. In nucleotides, the CDR3 is TGTGCCAGCAGTGAACAGGGGCCCAATCAGCCCCAGCATTTT. It specifies CASSEQGPNQPQHF.